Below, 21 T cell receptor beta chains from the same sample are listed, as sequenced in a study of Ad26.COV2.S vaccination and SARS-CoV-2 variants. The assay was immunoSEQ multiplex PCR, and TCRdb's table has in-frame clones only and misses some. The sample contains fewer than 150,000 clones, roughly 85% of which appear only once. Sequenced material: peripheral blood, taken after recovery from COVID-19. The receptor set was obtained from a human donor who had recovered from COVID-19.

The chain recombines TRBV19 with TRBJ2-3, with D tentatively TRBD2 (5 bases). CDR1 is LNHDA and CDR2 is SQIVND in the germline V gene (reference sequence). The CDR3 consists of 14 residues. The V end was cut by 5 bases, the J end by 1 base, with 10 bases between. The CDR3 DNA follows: TGTGCCAGTAGTGATCGGGGTCGCACAGATACGCAGTATTTT. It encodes CASSDRGRTDTQYF.

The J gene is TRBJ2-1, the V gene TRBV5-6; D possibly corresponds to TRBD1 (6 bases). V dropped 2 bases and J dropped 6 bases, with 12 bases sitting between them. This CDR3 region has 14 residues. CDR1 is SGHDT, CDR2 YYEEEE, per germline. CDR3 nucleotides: TGTGCCAGCAGCTTAGGGGGATTACTCAATGAGCAGTTCTTC. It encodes CASSLGGLLNEQFF.

For the CDR3, the DNA is TGTGCCAGCAGCTTAGCCACTAGCGGAGAGACCCAGTACTTC. Translation: CASSLATSGETQYF. V and J are TRBV7-9 and TRBJ2-5, with TRBD2 identical over 8 bases. V lost 0 bases and J lost 4; bases outside the gene matches: 1. This CDR3 is 14 amino acids long. Germline V CDR1 and CDR2: SEHNR, FQNEAQ (reference sequence).

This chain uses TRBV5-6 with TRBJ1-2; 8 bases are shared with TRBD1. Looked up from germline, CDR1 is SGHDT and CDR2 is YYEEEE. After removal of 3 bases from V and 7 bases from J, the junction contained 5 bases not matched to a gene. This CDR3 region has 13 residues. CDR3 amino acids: CASSSGQGGGYTF. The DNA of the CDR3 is TGTGCCAGCAGCTCAGGACAGGGAGGTGGCTACACCTTC.

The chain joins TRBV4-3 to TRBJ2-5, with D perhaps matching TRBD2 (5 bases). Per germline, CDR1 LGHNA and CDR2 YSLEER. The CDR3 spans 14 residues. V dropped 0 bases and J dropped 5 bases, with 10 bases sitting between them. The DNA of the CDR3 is TGCGCCAGCAGCCAAGATGAGGGCTCGGAGACCCAGTACTTC. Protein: CASSQDEGSETQYF.

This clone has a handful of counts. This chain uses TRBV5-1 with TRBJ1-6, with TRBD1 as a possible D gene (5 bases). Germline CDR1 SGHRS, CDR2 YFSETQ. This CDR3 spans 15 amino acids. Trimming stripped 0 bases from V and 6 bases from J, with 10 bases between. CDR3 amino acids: CASSLGGEGNSPLHF. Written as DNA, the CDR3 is TGCGCCAGCAGCTTGGGAGGGGAGGGTAATTCACCCCTCCACTTT.

The CDR3 nucleotides are TGCGCCAGCAGCCAAGAAAGCTATTTGAACACTGAAGCTTTCTTT. Translation: CASSQESYLNTEAFF. The V gene is TRBV4-1, the J gene TRBJ1-1; D ambiguous. The CDR3 loop spans 15 amino acids. Germline V gene lookup returns CDR1 MGHRA and CDR2 YSYEKL. Trimming removed 0 bases from V and 0 bases from J, with 8 bases in between.

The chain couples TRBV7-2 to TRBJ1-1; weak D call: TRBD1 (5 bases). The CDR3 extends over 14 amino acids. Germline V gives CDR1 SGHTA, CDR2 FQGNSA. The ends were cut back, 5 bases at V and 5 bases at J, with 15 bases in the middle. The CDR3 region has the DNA TGTGCCAGCAGCCTCCGGTGGGGGGGGACTGAAGCTTTCTTT. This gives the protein CASSLRWGGTEAFF.

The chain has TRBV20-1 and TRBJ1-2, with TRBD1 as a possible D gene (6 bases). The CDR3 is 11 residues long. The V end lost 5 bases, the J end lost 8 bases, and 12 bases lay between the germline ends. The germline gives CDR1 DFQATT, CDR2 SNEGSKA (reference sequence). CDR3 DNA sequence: TGCAGTGCTCAGGGACATAAAGGCTACACCTTC. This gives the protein CSAQGHKGYTF.

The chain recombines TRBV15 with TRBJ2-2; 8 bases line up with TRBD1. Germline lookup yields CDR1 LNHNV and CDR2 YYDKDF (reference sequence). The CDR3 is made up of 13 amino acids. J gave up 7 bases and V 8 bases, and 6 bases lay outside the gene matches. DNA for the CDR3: TGTGCCACCCGACAGGGGTTCGACGGGGAGCTGTTTTTT. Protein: CATRQGFDGELFF.

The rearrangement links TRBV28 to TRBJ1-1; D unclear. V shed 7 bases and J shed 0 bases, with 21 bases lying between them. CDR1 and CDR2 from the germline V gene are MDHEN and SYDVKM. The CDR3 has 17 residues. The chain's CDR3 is CASISPGGEYMNTEAFF. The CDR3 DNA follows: TGTGCCAGCATCTCCCCCGGCGGAGAATACATGAACACTGAAGCTTTCTTT.

As DNA, the CDR3 is TGCGCCAGCAGTGGTAGTGTTGAGCAGTTCTTC. The encoded protein is CASSGSVEQFF. The rearrangement uses TRBV5-1 and TRBJ2-1; D remains ambiguous. Deletions cut 5 bases from V and 9 bases from J, with 9 bases between. Germline assignment: CDR1 SGHRS and CDR2 YFSETQ. This CDR3 comprises 11 residues.

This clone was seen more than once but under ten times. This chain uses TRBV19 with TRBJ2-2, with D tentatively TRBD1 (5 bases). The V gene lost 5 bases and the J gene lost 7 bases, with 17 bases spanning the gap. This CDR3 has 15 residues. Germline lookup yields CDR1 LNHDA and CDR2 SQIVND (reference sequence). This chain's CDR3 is CASSPRTQSGGELFF. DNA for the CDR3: TGTGCCAGTAGTCCAAGGACACAGTCTGGCGGGGAGCTGTTTTTT. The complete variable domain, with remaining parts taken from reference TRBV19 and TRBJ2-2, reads DGGITQSPKYLFRKEGQNVTLSCEQNLNHDAMYWYRQDPGQGLRLIYYSQIVNDFQKGDIAEGYSVSREKKESFPLTVTSAQKNPTAFYLCASSPRTQSGGELFFGEGSRLTVL.

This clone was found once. CDR3 in amino acids: CATGNGRRVLNTEAFF. For the CDR3, the DNA is TGTGCCACCGGGAACGGGAGGAGGGTACTAAACACTGAAGCTTTCTTT. The rearrangement joins TRBV7-2 to TRBJ1-1; the D is unclear. CDR1 and CDR2 from the germline V gene are SGHTA and FQGNSA. This CDR3 is built from 16 residues. V was shortened by 10 bases and J by 2 bases, with 23 bases between the two germline ends.

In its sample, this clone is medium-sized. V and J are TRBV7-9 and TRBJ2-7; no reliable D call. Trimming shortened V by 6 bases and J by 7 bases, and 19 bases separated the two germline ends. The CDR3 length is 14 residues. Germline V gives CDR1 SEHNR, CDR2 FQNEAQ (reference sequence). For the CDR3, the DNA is TGTGCCAGCAGTCAGACGCCCAGGATCGGAGAGCAGTACTTC. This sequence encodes CASSQTPRIGEQYF.

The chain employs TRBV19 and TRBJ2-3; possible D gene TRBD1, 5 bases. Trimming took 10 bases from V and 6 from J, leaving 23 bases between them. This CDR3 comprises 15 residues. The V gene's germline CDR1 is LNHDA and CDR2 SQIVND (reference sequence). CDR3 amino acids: CATDLGAGTGDTQYF. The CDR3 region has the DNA TGTGCCACTGACCTAGGGGCAGGCACTGGGGATACGCAGTATTTT.

Here the CDR3 DNA reads TGTGCCACCAGCACCGGGACCGGAACTTGGTATCAGCCCCAGCATTTT. Translating it yields CATSTGTGTWYQPQHF. V usage is TRBV15 and J usage is TRBJ1-5; D is perhaps TRBD1 (5 bases). Trimming stripped 4 bases from V and 5 bases from J, with 18 bases between. The germline V gene has CDR1 LNHNV and CDR2 YYDKDF (reference sequence). The CDR3 covers 16 residues. The full variable domain, completed using reference TRBV15 and TRBJ1-5, is DAMVIQNPRYQVTQFGKPVTLSCSQTLNHNVMYWYQQKSSQAPKLLFHYYDKDFNNEADTPDNFQSRRPNTSFCFLDIRSPGLGDTAMYLCATSTGTGTWYQPQHFGDGTRLSIL.

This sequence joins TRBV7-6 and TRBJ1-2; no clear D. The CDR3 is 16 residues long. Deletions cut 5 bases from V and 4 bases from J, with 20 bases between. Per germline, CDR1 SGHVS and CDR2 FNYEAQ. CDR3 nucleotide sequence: TGTGCCAGCAGCCCCACGCCTGATGCGAAGGGCTATGGCTACACCTTC. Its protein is CASSPTPDAKGYGYTF.

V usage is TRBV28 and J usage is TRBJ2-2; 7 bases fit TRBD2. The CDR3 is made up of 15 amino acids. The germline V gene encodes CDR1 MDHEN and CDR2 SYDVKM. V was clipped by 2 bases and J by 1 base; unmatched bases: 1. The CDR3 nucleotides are TGTGCCAGCAGTTTACTAGCGGAGAACACCGGGGAGCTGTTTTTT. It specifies CASSLLAENTGELFF.

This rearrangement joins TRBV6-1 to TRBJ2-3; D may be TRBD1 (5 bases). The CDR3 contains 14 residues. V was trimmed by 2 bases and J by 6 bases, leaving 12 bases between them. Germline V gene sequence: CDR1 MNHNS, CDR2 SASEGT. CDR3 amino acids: CASSEIPGPDTQYF. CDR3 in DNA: TGTGCCAGCAGTGAAATTCCAGGGCCCGATACGCAGTATTTT.

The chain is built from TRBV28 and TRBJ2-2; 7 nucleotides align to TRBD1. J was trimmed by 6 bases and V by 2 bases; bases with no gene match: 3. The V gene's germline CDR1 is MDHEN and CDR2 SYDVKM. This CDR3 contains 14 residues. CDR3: CASSLRTGPGELFF. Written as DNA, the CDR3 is TGTGCCAGCAGTTTAAGGACAGGCCCCGGGGAGCTGTTTTTT.